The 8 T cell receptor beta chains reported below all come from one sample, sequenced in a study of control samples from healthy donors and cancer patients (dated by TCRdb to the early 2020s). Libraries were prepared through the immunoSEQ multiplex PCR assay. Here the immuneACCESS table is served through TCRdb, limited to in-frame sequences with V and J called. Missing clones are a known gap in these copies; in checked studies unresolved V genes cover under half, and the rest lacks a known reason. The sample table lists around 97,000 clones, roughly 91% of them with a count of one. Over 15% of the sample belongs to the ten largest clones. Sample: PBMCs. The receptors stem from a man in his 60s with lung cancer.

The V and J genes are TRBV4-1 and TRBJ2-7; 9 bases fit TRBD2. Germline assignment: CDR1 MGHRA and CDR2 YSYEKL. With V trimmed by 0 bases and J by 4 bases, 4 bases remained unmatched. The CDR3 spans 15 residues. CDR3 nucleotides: TGCGCCAGCAGCCAAGAGGGAGCGGGGGGATACGAGCAGTACTTC. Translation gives CASSQEGAGGYEQYF.

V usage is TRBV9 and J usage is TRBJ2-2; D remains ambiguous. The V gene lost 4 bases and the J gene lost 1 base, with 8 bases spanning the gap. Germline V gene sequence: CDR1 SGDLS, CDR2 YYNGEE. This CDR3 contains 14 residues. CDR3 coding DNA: TGTGCCAGCAGCTCAAAGGAGAACACCGGGGAGCTGTTTTTT. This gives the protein CASSSKENTGELFF.

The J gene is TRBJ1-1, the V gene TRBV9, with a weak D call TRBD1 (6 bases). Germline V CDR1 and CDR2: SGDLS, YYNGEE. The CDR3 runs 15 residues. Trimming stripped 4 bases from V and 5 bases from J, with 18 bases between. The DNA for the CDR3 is TGTGCCAGCAGCTCTTCCGGGGGCTTGAGGACTGAAGCTTTCTTT. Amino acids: CASSSSGGLRTEAFF.

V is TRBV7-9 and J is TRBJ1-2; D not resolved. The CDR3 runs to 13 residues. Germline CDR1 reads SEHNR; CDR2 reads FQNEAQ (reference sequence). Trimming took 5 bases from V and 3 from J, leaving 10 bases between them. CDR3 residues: CASSPSRDYGYTF. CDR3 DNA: TGTGCCAGCAGCCCCAGTAGGGACTATGGCTACACCTTC.

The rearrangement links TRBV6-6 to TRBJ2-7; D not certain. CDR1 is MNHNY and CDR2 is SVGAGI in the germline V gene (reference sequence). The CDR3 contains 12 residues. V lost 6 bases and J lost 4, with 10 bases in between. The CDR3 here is CASSRTVYEQYV. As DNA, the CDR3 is TGTGCCAGCAGCCGGACCGTTTACGAGCAGTACGTC.

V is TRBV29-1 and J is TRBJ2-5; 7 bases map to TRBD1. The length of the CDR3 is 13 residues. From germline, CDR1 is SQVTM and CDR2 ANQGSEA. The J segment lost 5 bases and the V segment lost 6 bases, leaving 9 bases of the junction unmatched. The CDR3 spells CSVREGGRETQYF. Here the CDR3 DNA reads TGCAGCGTGCGAGAAGGGGGCAGGGAGACCCAGTACTTC. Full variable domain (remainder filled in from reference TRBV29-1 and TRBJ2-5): SAVISQKPSRDICQRGTSLTIQCQVDSQVTMMFWYRQQPGQSLTLIATANQGSEATYESGFVIDKFPISRPNLTFSTLTVSNMSPEDSSIYLCSVREGGRETQYFGPGTRLLVL.

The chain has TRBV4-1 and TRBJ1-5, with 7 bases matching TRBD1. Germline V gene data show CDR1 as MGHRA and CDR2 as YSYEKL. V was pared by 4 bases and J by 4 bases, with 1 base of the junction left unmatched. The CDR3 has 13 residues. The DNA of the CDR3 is TGCGCCAGCAGCCCACAGGGGAATCAGCCCCAGCATTTT. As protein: CASSPQGNQPQHF.

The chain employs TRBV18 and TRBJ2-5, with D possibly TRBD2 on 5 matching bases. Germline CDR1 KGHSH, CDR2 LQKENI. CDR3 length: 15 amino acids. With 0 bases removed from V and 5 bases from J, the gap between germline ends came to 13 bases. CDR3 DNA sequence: TGTGCCAGCTCACCACCGTCATTAAGGGAGGAGACCCAGTACTTC. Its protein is CASSPPSLREETQYF.